This T cell receptor (beta chain) was identified in a study of blood T cell repertoires in COVID-19 (TCRdb year 2020). Broadly, across the study: Collaborator samples came from the United States, Italy and Spain and covered acute and convalescent phases of COVID-19. The material from the prospective study consisted of cDNA or gDNA derived from T cells, B-cell-depleted T cells, or PBMCs. Deeply sampled blood TCRbeta repertoires from subjects exposed to, actively infected with, or recovered from COVID-19 were included in the dataset. The repertoires were released in a freely available public database meant as a resource for research on the immune response to SARS-CoV-2. The samples were drawn from the first 160 participants of the ongoing ImmuneRACE study and from 950 to 1,500 subjects provided by 6 global collaborators. A de-identified subject ID, COVID-19 status, age in years and sex were almost always included in the sample metadata. Where available, HLA class I and class II types were obtained from metadata supplied by the sample provider rather than from assay-based typing.

Details on this clone: Which antigen it targets is not known. Within one base of it there is no much larger clone, and no base qualities were kept.

Including the terminal cysteine and phenylalanine, the CDR3 comprises 14 residues. Of all the DNA, just the CDR3 is kept, 42 bases in frame from base 1. CDR1 and CDR2, per the germline V gene, are MNHEY and SVGAGI. The V and J ends are trimmed by 5 bases and 0 bases, leaving 10 bases between them. TCRbeta CDR3 regions were amplified from genomic DNA using the immunoSEQ Assay, a bias-controlled multiplex PCR. For the original study's pipeline: Nucleated cell counts per sample were estimated from amplification of reference gene primers within the assay. Sequence reads were collapsed and filtered to measure the absolute abundance of every unique TCRbeta CDR3 rearrangement. For each sample, productive Simpson clonality was calculated as the square root of Simpson's diversity index across productive rearrangements. TCRdb holds this immuneACCESS table with in-frame rearrangements only. Some clones are missing; in checked studies, unresolved V genes explain under half, and the rest has no known cause. For V, J and clone size, that table is used; D and trimming come from the DNA. The sample table contains under 450,000 clones; only one count was recorded for 70% to 90% of them. The ten largest clonotypes hold around 12% of the sample.

At one collaborating source in Seattle, patients were enrolled during active infection and were followed longitudinally through the course of disease. Each collaborating institution followed its own protocols to collect whole blood in K2EDTA tubes. Collaborator samples were shipped for TCRbeta analysis as frozen whole blood, isolated PBMCs, or DNA extracted from either sample type. Here is what the overall study found, with its caveats: How much clinical and demographic metadata was included differed by source and by participant, and the metadata was provided uncurated.

This TCR was sampled from a woman in her 50s with COVID-19, enrolled during active disease. Sample: peripheral blood. The chain uses TRBV6-5 and TRBJ1-2; there is no confident call for the D gene. The sequenced DNA: TGTGCCAGCAGTCCTGACACAGCTAACTATGGCTACACCTTC. Translated, this gives CASSPDTANYGYTF.